The 19 T cell receptor beta chains listed next were all sequenced from one sample in a study of blood T cell repertoires in COVID-19. The data were produced by immunoSEQ multiplex PCR, yet TCRdb's version contains in-frame clones alone and is incomplete. Of about 150,000 clones listed, about 85% are singletons. The sample consisted of PBMCs or T cells enriched from blood (not recorded which). Receptor source: a woman aged 40 to 50 who had recovered from COVID-19.

This clone was found a few times. This chain joins TRBV7-9 and TRBJ2-7; TRBD1 might be the D (6 bases). V lost 4 bases, J lost 5 bases, and 15 bases lay in between. CDR3 length: 14 amino acids. The V gene's germline CDR1 is SEHNR and CDR2 FQNEAQ (reference sequence). CDR3 amino acids: CASSSTPRGNEQYF. As DNA, the CDR3 is TGTGCCAGCAGCTCCACCCCGAGGGGGAACGAGCAGTACTTC.

V usage is TRBV2 and J usage is TRBJ2-5; 8 nucleotides agree with TRBD2. The germline CDR1 and CDR2 sequences are SNHLY and FYNNEI. Unmatched junction bases numbered 10, after V lost 4 bases and J lost 12 bases. The CDR3 has 13 amino acids. The CDR3, as DNA: TGTGCCAGCAGTGGGAGAGGAAGGACTAGCAAGTACTTC. This codes for CASSGRGRTSKYF.

The chain combines TRBV19 with TRBJ2-2; no clear D gene. CDR1 and CDR2 (germline): LNHDA, SQIVND (reference sequence). The length of the CDR3 is 13 residues. V lost 3 bases and J 3 bases, leaving 5 bases between the germline ends. The chain's CDR3 is CASSIMYTGELFF. The CDR3 bases are TGTGCCAGTAGTATTATGTACACCGGGGAGCTGTTTTTT.

This sequence joins TRBV27 and TRBJ1-1; the match to TRBD1 covers 7 bases. Unmatched junction bases numbered 6, after V lost 5 bases and J lost 3 bases. CDR1 and CDR2 (germline): MNHEY, SMNVEV (reference sequence). This CDR3 comprises 14 residues. Written as DNA, the CDR3 is TGTGCCAGCAGTCCGACAGGGATGTACACTGAAGCTTTCTTT. Protein sequence: CASSPTGMYTEAFF.

This clone occurred once. The rearrangement uses TRBV29-1 and TRBJ1-1; maybe TRBD1 (5 bases). The V end lost 2 bases, the J end lost 7 bases, and 11 bases lay between the germline ends. This CDR3 comprises 12 residues. CDR1 SQVTM and CDR2 ANQGSEA come from the germline V gene. Written as DNA, the CDR3 is TGCAGCGTTGAAAAAGGGGTGGGTGAAGCTTTCTTT. Its translation is CSVEKGVGEAFF. The full variable domain, in which reference TRBV29-1 and TRBJ1-1 provide the parts outside the CDR3, is SAVISQKPSRDICQRGTSLTIQCQVDSQVTMMFWYRQQPGQSLTLIATANQGSEATYESGFVIDKFPISRPNLTFSTLTVSNMSPEDSSIYLCSVEKGVGEAFFGQGTRLTVV.

The genes are TRBV7-6 and TRBJ1-1; 7 bases are a match to TRBD1. This CDR3 has 15 amino acids. J lost 7 bases, V lost 5 bases, and 13 bases had no gene match. Per germline, CDR1 SGHVS and CDR2 FNYEAQ. The CDR3 DNA sequence: TGTGCCAGCAGCCAGACGGGACAGCCTCCTTTTGAAGCTTTCTTT. Amino acid sequence: CASSQTGQPPFEAFF.

The rearrangement joins TRBV19 to TRBJ1-1; 9 bases match TRBD1. CDR3 length: 16 amino acids. From germline, CDR1 is LNHDA and CDR2 SQIVND (reference sequence). The trim removed 9 bases at V and 5 bases at J, leaving 16 bases unmatched. Here the CDR3 reads CASNQMPGQGGTEAFF. The CDR3 DNA sequence: TGTGCCAGCAATCAGATGCCGGGACAGGGCGGGACTGAAGCTTTCTTT.

This chain links TRBV11-2 with TRBJ2-7; tentatively, D is TRBD2 (6 bases). The CDR3 sequence is 16 residues long. V dropped 2 bases and J dropped 4 bases, with 18 bases sitting between them. The germline CDR1 and CDR2 sequences are SGHAT and FQNNGV. The CDR3 sequence: CASSLTPGGAKYEQYF. CDR3 coding DNA: TGTGCCAGCAGCTTAACGCCTGGAGGGGCAAAATACGAGCAGTACTTC.

Points on this clone: An end of the junction does not agree with germline; a read error may underlie this. The genes are TRBV10-3 and TRBJ2-1; weak D call: TRBD2 (8 bases). The V gene's germline CDR1 is ENHRY and CDR2 SYGVKD. The CDR3 runs to 13 residues. The CDR3 DNA reads as TGTGCCATCAGTGACGGGGACAGCGGGAGTGAGATCTTC. Translating gives CAISDGDSGSEIF.

The CDR3 protein is CASSPPNTGELFF. Here the CDR3 DNA reads TGTGCCAGCAGCCCCCCTAACACCGGGGAGCTGTTTTTT. The chain links TRBV3-1 (or the pseudogene TRBV3-2) to TRBJ2-2; no clear D gene. The CDR3 is 13 residues long. Germline V gives CDR1 LGHDT, CDR2 YNNKEL (reference sequence). Trimming cost V 4 bases and J 2 bases, with 5 bases left between them.

V and J are TRBV5-4 and TRBJ2-3; 9 bases map to TRBD1. The trim removed 3 bases at V and 4 bases at J, leaving 6 bases unmatched. The CDR3 spans 15 residues. Germline lookup yields CDR1 SGHNT and CDR2 YYREEE (reference sequence). CDR3 coding DNA: TGTGCCAGCAGCTCACCGGGACAGGGTCCAGATACGCAGTATTTT. This sequence encodes CASSSPGQGPDTQYF.

The DNA of the CDR3 is TGTGCCAGCAGCGTAAAGAGGGCTGGTGAGCAGTTCTTC. Its translation is CASSVKRAGEQFF. J is TRBJ2-1 and V is TRBV9; a weak D match, TRBD2 (5 bases). Germline CDR1 reads SGDLS; CDR2 reads YYNGEE. The CDR3 spans 13 residues. The ends were cut back, 1 base at V and 9 bases at J, with 11 bases in the middle.

This chain joins TRBV7-8 and TRBJ1-2, with D possibly TRBD1 on 6 matching bases. Germline V lookup: CDR1 SGHVS, CDR2 FQNEAQ. V lost 0 bases, J lost 5 bases, and 13 bases lay in between. The CDR3 totals 15 residues. The DNA of the CDR3 is TGTGCCAGCAGCTTAGCCGCAAGAGGGGGTTATGGCTACACCTTC. This codes for CASSLAARGGYGYTF. Drawing the rest from reference TRBV7-8 and TRBJ1-2, the complete variable domain is GAGVSQSPRYKVAKRGQDVALRCDPISGHVSLFWYQQALGQGPEFLTYFQNEAQLDKSGLPSDRFFAERPEGSVSTLKIQRTQQEDSAVYLCASSLAARGGYGYTFGSGTRLTVV.

The rearrangement links TRBV2 to TRBJ2-3; TRBD1 agrees at 7 bases. V was clipped by 7 bases and J by 2 bases; unmatched bases: 3. This CDR3 comprises 13 residues. Germline V CDR1 and CDR2: SNHLY, FYNNEI. DNA for the CDR3: TGTGCCAGCACCACAGGGGTCACAGATACGCAGTATTTT. Its protein product is CASTTGVTDTQYF.

The chain links TRBV7-3 to TRBJ2-1, with 12 bases identical to TRBD2. The CDR3 spans 18 residues. Germline-derived CDR1 and CDR2 are SGHTA and FQGTGA. V was pared by 5 bases and J by 7 bases, with 15 bases of the junction left unmatched. The CDR3 DNA is TGTGCCAGCAGCCCAGGACTAGCGGGAAGCCGGGGACCAAATGAGCAGTTCTTC. It yields the protein CASSPGLAGSRGPNEQFF.

The chain joins TRBV5-8 to TRBJ1-2; weak D call: TRBD1 (5 bases). CDR3 length equals 12 residues. Trimming left V 4 bases short and J 8 bases short, with 12 bases between. CDR1 and CDR2 from the germline V gene are SGHTS and YDEGEE. In DNA form, the CDR3 reads TGTGCCAGCAGCGGCGTGGGGCCGGGCTACACCTTC. It codes for CASSGVGPGYTF.

The V call is TRBV29-1, the J call TRBJ1-3; the D gene is possibly TRBD1 (5 bases). The ends were cut back, 3 bases at V and 0 bases at J, with 18 bases in the middle. Germline V CDR1 and CDR2: SQVTM, ANQGSEA. This CDR3 has 17 residues. CDR3 amino acids: CSVEGPGGALSGNTIYF. In nucleotides, the CDR3 is TGCAGCGTTGAGGGTCCGGGAGGGGCCCTCTCTGGAAACACCATATATTTT.

V and J are TRBV27 and TRBJ2-1; 13 nucleotides line up with TRBD2. Germline-derived CDR1 and CDR2 are MNHEY and SMNVEV (reference sequence). The V gene end was trimmed by 4 bases and the J gene end by 4 bases; junction bases not matched to a gene: 4. This CDR3 has 16 amino acids. CDR3 coding DNA: TGTGCCAGCAGTTCCGGGACTAGCGGGAAGTACAATGAGCAGTTCTTC. The encoded protein is CASSSGTSGKYNEQFF.

This clone was detected a few times. The J gene is TRBJ2-1, the V gene TRBV7-9; possible D gene TRBD2, 6 bases. Trimming shortened V by 1 base and J by 2 bases, and 18 bases separated the two germline ends. CDR1 is SEHNR and CDR2 is FQNEAQ in the germline V gene (reference sequence). This CDR3 has 18 residues. The CDR3 spells CASSLVPKLADTYNEQFF. The CDR3 bases are TGTGCCAGCAGCTTAGTACCCAAATTAGCGGATACCTACAATGAGCAGTTCTTC. The variable domain in full, completed from reference TRBV7-9 and TRBJ2-1, reads DTGVSQNPRHKITKRGQNVTFRCDPISEHNRLYWYRQTLGQGPEFLTYFQNEAQLEKSRLLSDRFSAERPKGSFSTLEIQRTEQGDSAMYLCASSLVPKLADTYNEQFFGPGTRLTVL.